The 9 T cell receptor beta chains below come from one sample, sequenced in a study of blood T cell repertoires in COVID-19. Only in-frame clones appear in the TCRdb table, and some are missing; sequencing was by immunoSEQ multiplex PCR. Among 280,000 or so clones listed, approximately 83% were seen once. The sequenced sample was PBMCs or T cells enriched from blood (not recorded which). The receptors originated from a man aged 25-40 years who had recovered from COVID-19.

This clone was detected only a few times. The chain recombines TRBV6-2 or TRBV6-3 with TRBJ1-1; 7 nucleotides match TRBD1. V lost 5 bases, J lost 1 base, and 19 bases stayed unmatched. The germline gives CDR1 MNHEY, CDR2 SVGEGT. The CDR3 totals 19 residues. The CDR3 coding sequence is TGTGCCAGCAGTACCCCCCGTGTCAGGGGGAAAGGGACGAACACTGAAGCTTTCTTT. Translation: CASSTPRVRGKGTNTEAFF.

In DNA, the CDR3 is TGTGCCAGTAGTATTCAGGCGTCCACCGGGGAGCTGTTTTTT. Translated, it gives CASSIQASTGELFF. The genes are TRBV19 and TRBJ2-2; no clear D gene. The germline V gene encodes CDR1 LNHDA and CDR2 SQIVND (reference sequence). This CDR3 is 14 amino acids long. Trimming stripped 3 bases from V and 4 bases from J, with 9 bases between.

The V call is TRBV10-3, the J call TRBJ1-2; tentatively, D is TRBD1 (5 bases). CDR1 ENHRY and CDR2 SYGVKD come from the germline V gene. Trimming removed 3 bases at V and 9 bases at J, with 17 bases between. The CDR3 spans 14 residues. CDR3 in DNA: TGTGCCATCAGTGATAGAGGGAGGGGCGGTAGCTACACCTTC. Translated: CAISDRGRGGSYTF.

J is TRBJ2-2 and V is TRBV4-2; D remains ambiguous. CDR3 length: 16 amino acids. Trimming took 5 bases from V and 5 from J, leaving 18 bases between them. Germline V CDR1 and CDR2: LGHNA, YNFKEQ. The CDR3 coding sequence is TGTGCCAGCAGCAATACCGGGTCCGGATGGACCGGGGAGCTGTTTTTT. Amino acids: CASSNTGSGWTGELFF.

This rearrangement joins TRBV24-1 to TRBJ2-3; 8 nucleotides line up with TRBD1. The V gene end was trimmed by 3 bases and the J gene end by 3 bases; junction bases not matched to a gene: 7. From germline, CDR1 is KGHDR and CDR2 SFDVKD. The CDR3 has 16 residues. CDR3 DNA: TGTGCCACCAGTGATGTCGGACAGGGCAGAACAGATACGCAGTATTTT. Translated: CATSDVGQGRTDTQYF.

The chain links TRBV5-4 to TRBJ1-4; D is undetermined. This CDR3 contains 14 residues. V lost 4 bases to trimming and J lost 8 bases, with 15 bases between them. Germline values: CDR1 SGHNT, CDR2 YYREEE (reference sequence). CDR3 in DNA: TGTGCCAGCAGCCTAGGAGGCGTTGGCGAAAAACTGTTTTTT. Translated, it gives CASSLGGVGEKLFF.

This chain links TRBV24-1 with TRBJ2-1; tentative D call: TRBD1 (6 bases). The CDR3 length is 13 residues. The germline V gene encodes CDR1 KGHDR and CDR2 SFDVKD. Trimming took off 4 bases at V and 4 bases at J, with 7 bases between the two ends. The CDR3 spells CATSEDRYNEQFF. The CDR3 coding sequence is TGTGCCACCAGTGAGGACAGATACAATGAGCAGTTCTTC.

The chain carries TRBV5-1 and TRBJ2-3; TRBD1 aligns across 7 bases. The CDR3 spans 14 residues. Trimming took 0 bases from V and 5 from J; bases not matched to a gene: 3. CDR1 and CDR2 (germline): SGHRS, YFSETQ. The CDR3 nucleotides read TGCGCCAGCAGCTTGGGACAGGGTAAAGATACGCAGTATTTT. As protein: CASSLGQGKDTQYF.

The V and J genes are TRBV5-4 and TRBJ2-5; D is perhaps TRBD2 (5 bases). Trimming removed 7 bases from V and 2 bases from J, with 12 bases in between. Germline CDR1 reads SGHNT; CDR2 reads YYREEE (reference sequence). This CDR3 contains 13 residues. CDR3 protein: CASGLRGQETQYF. Written as DNA, the CDR3 is TGTGCCAGCGGACTTAGAGGTCAAGAGACCCAGTACTTC.